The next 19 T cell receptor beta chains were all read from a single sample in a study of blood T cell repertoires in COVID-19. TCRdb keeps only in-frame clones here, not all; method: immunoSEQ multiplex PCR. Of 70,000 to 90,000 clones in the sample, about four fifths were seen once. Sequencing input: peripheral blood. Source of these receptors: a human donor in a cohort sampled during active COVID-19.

DNA of the CDR3: TGTGCCAGCAGCCTAGGCGGTGGTTGGGAGCAGTACTTC. It specifies CASSLGGGWEQYF. This rearrangement joins TRBV5-6 to TRBJ2-7; no clear D gene. Trimming stripped 4 bases from V and 7 bases from J, with 15 bases between. This CDR3 has 13 amino acids. Germline V gene sequence: CDR1 SGHDT, CDR2 YYEEEE. Combining the CDR3 with reference TRBV5-6 and TRBJ2-7 gives the whole variable domain DAGVTQSPTHLIKTRGQQVTLRCSPKSGHDTVSWYQQALGQGPQFIFQYYEEEERQRGNFPDRFSGHQFPNYSSELNVNALLLGDSALYLCASSLGGGWEQYFGPGTRLTVT.

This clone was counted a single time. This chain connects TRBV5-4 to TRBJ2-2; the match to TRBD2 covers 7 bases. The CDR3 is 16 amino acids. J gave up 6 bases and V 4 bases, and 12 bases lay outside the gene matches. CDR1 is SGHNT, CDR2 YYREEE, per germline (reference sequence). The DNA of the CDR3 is TGTGCCAGCAGCCCGGGGGGTTGGGGACCTCCCGGGGAGCTGTTTTTT. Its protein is CASSPGGWGPPGELFF.

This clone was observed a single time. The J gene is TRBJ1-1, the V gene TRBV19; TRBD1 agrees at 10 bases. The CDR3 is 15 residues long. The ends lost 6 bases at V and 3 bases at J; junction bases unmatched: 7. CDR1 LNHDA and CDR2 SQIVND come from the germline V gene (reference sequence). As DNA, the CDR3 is TGTGCCAGTAGCTTTGGGACAGGGGTCGACACTGAAGCTTTCTTT. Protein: CASSFGTGVDTEAFF.

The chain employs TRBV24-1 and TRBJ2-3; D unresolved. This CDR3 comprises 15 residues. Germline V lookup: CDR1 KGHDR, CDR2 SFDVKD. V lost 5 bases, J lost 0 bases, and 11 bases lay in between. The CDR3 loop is CATSGRRESTDTQYF. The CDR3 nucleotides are TGTGCCACCAGTGGTCGAAGAGAAAGCACAGATACGCAGTATTTT.

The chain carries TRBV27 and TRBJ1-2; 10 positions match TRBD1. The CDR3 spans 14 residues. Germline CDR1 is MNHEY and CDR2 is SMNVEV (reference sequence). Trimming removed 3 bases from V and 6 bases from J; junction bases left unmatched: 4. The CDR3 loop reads CASSFGTGANGYTF. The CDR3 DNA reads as TGTGCCAGCAGTTTTGGGACAGGGGCTAATGGCTACACCTTC.

Here the CDR3 DNA reads TGTGCCAGCAGGACCGGGGGGAGCTCCTACGAGCAGTACTTC. The encoded protein is CASRTGGSSYEQYF. V is TRBV28 and J is TRBJ2-7; 7 nucleotides line up with TRBD2. V was pared by 6 bases and J by 0 bases, with 5 bases of the junction left unmatched. Germline CDR1 and CDR2: MDHEN and SYDVKM. The CDR3 is 14 residues long. Full variable domain (remainder filled in from reference TRBV28 and TRBJ2-7): DVKVTQSSRYLVKRTGEKVFLECVQDMDHENMFWYRQDPGLGLRLIYFSYDVKMKEKGDIPEGYSVSREKKERFSLILESASTNQTSMYLCASRTGGSSYEQYFGPGTRLTVT.

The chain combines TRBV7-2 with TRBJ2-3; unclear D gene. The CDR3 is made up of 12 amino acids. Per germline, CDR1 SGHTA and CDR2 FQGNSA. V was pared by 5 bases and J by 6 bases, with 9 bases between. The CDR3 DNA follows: TGTGCCAGCAGCCTTCTCGGGGATACGCAGTATTTT. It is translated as CASSLLGDTQYF.

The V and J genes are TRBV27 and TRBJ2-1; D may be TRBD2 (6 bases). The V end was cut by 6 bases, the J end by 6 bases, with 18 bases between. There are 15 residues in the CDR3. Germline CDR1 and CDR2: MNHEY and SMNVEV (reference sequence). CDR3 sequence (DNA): TGTGCCAGCAGAGCAAGGGGACTGGCCAGCAATGAGCAGTTCTTC. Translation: CASRARGLASNEQFF.

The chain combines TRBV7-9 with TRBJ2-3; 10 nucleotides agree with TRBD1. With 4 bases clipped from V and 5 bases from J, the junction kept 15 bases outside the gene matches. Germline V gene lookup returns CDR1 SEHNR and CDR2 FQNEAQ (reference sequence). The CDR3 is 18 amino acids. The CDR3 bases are TGTGCCAGCAGCTCCCCCTTTGCGGGACAGGGGCGGGGAGATACGCAGTATTTT. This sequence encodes CASSSPFAGQGRGDTQYF.

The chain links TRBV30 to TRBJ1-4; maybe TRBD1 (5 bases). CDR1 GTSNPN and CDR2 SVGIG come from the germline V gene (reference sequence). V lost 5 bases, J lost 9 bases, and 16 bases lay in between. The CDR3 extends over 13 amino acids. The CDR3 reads CAWDEGLEKKLFF. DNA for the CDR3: TGTGCCTGGGACGAGGGACTGGAGAAAAAACTGTTTTTT.

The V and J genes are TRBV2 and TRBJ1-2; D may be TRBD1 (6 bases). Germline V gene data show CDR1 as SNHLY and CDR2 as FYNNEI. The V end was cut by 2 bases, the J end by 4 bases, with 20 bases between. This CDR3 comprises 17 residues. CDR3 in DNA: TGTGCCAGCAGTGAAAGGTCGGGACAAAGCTCACTCTATGGCTACACCTTC. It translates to CASSERSGQSSLYGYTF.

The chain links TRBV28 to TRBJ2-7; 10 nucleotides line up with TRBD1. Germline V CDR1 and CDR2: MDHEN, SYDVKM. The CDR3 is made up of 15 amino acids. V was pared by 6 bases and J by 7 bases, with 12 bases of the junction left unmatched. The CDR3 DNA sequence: TGTGCCAGCAGAGACAGGGGGCGTCGATTAGGGGAGCAGTACTTC. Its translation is CASRDRGRRLGEQYF.

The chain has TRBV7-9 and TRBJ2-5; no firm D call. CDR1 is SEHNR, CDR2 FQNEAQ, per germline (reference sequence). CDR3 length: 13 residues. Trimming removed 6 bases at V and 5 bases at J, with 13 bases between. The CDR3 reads CASSFPGWETQYF. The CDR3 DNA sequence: TGTGCCAGCAGTTTCCCCGGTTGGGAGACCCAGTACTTC. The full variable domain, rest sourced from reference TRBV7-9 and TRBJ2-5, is DTGVSQNPRHKITKRGQNVTFRCDPISEHNRLYWYRQTLGQGPEFLTYFQNEAQLEKSRLLSDRFSAERPKGSFSTLEIQRTEQGDSAMYLCASSFPGWETQYFGPGTRLLVL.

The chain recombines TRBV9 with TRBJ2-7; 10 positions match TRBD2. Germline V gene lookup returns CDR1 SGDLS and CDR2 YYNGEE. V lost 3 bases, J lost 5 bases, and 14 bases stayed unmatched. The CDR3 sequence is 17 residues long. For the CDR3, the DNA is TGTGCCAGCAGCGGTGGGGCCGGACTAGCGGCCGGGGACGAGCAGTACTTC. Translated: CASSGGAGLAAGDEQYF.

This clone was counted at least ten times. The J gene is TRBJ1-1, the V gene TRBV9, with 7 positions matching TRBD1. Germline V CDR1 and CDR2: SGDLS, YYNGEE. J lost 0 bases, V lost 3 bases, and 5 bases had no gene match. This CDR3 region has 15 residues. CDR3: CASSAPGQLNTEAFF. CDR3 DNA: TGTGCCAGCAGCGCTCCGGGACAGTTGAACACTGAAGCTTTCTTT.

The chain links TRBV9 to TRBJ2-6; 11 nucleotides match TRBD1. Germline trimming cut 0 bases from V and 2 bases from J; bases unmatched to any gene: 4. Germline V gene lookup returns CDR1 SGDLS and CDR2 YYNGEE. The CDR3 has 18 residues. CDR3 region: CASSVGDRGRAGANVLTF. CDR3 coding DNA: TGTGCCAGCAGCGTAGGGGACAGGGGGAGAGCTGGGGCCAACGTCCTGACTTTC.

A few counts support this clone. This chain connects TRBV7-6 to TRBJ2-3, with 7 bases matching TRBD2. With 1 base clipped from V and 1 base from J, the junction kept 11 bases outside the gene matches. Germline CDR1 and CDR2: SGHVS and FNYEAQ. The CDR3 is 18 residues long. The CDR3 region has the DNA TGTGCCAGCAGCTTAGAAGCCCTCCTTGCGGGAGGCACAGATACGCAGTATTTT. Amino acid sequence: CASSLEALLAGGTDTQYF.

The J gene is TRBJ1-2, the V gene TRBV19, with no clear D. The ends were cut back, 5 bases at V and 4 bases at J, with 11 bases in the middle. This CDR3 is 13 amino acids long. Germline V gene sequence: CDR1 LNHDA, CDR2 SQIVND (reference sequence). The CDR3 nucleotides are TGTGCCAGTAGTTATTCAGGTTCCTATGGCTACACCTTC. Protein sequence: CASSYSGSYGYTF. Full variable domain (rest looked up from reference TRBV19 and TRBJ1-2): DGGITQSPKYLFRKEGQNVTLSCEQNLNHDAMYWYRQDPGQGLRLIYYSQIVNDFQKGDIAEGYSVSREKKESFPLTVTSAQKNPTAFYLCASSYSGSYGYTFGSGTRLTVV.

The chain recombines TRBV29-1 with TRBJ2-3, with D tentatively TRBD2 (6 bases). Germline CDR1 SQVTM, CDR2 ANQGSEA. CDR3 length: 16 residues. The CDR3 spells CRGLSPISSSTDTQYF. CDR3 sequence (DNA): TGCAGGGGACTCTCCCCGATTTCTTCTAGCACAGATACGCAGTATTTT.